This is a list of T cell receptor beta chains from one sample in a study of Ad26.COV2.S vaccination and SARS-CoV-2 variants. Clones were read by immunoSEQ multiplex PCR, and TCRdb kept only the in-frame ones, dropping some. The sample has 300,000 to 400,000 clones, 70% to 90% seen once; the top ten hold roughly 1.9%. The sample consisted of peripheral blood, taken in a trial of Ad26.COV2.S vaccine versus placebo. The source of these receptors is a person between 18 and 60 years old who received the Ad26.COV2.S COVID-19 vaccine or a placebo. CDR3s include the opening cysteine and the closing phenylalanine or tryptophan. The order of the fields is V gene, J gene, D gene, clone size, CDR3 protein, CDR3 DNA. A D gene is named only where the DNA matches it firmly. Clone size is shown for a subset of rows, as once, few, many or a class of expanded clone.

>TRBV19|TRBJ2-3|-|-
CASSIQGRSTDTQYF
TGTGCCAGTAGTATACAGGGACGGAGCACAGATACGCAGTATTTT
>TRBV13|TRBJ2-3|TRBD2|-
CASTLRAGGFTDTQYF
TGTGCCAGCACCCTCCGGGCGGGGGGGTTCACAGATACGCAGTATTTT
>TRBV4-3|TRBJ1-2|-|few
CASSQGGGVLGYGYTF
TGCGCCAGCAGCCAGGGTGGGGGGGTCCTAGGCTATGGCTACACCTTC
>TRBV4-1|TRBJ1-2|-|once
CASSSGQRTNYGYTF
TGCGCCAGCAGCTCCGGACAGAGAACTAACTATGGCTACACCTTC
>TRBV3-1/TRBV3-2|TRBJ1-3|-|-
CASSQDLGSFSGNTIYF
TGTGCCAGCAGCCAAGATCTCGGCAGCTTCTCTGGAAACACCATATATTTT
>TRBV10-3|TRBJ2-5|TRBD2|-
CALRAGVSKTQYF
TGTGCCTTACGAGCGGGGGTCTCGAAGACCCAGTACTTC
>TRBV5-3|TRBJ2-5|TRBD2|once
CARRASLPGLAGGKTQYF
TGTGCCAGAAGGGCTTCACTACCGGGACTAGCGGGGGGAAAGACCCAGTACTTC
>TRBV5-1|TRBJ2-6|-|-
CASSWEGAFSGANVLTF
TGCGCCAGCAGCTGGGAGGGGGCCTTCTCTGGGGCCAACGTCCTGACTTTC
>TRBV7-6|TRBJ1-2|-|-
CASSLAGNRLDGYTF
TGTGCCAGCAGCTTAGCAGGTAACAGGCTGGATGGCTACACCTTC
>TRBV7-2|TRBJ2-1|-|-
CASSPRGPSYNEQFF
TGTGCCAGCAGCCCGCGGGGGCCCTCCTACAATGAGCAGTTCTTC
>TRBV6-2/TRBV6-3|TRBJ1-1|-|once
CASSSWARESGTEAFF
TGTGCCAGCAGTTCCTGGGCGAGGGAGTCGGGCACTGAAGCTTTCTTT
>TRBV5-1|TRBJ2-1|TRBD1|-
CASSLGQGNEQFF
TGCGCCAGCAGCTTGGGACAGGGAAATGAGCAGTTCTTC
>TRBV29-1|TRBJ2-3|-|once
CSVERGRMGTDTQYF
TGCAGCGTTGAAAGAGGCAGGATGGGCACAGATACGCAGTATTTT
>TRBV7-2|TRBJ1-1|-|-
CASSSAREAVAFF
TGTGCCAGCAGCTCTGCCAGGGAGGCTGTAGCTTTCTTT
>TRBV25-1|TRBJ1-1|-|-
CASSEYKRPEAFF
TGTGCCAGCAGTGAATATAAACGGCCTGAAGCTTTCTTT
>TRBV5-1|TRBJ2-5|TRBD1|-
CASKTGGAGETQYF
TGCGCCAGCAAGACAGGGGGCGCCGGGGAGACCCAGTACTTC
>TRBV20-1|TRBJ1-1|-|-
CSASWGAGTEAFF
TGCAGTGCTAGTTGGGGGGCGGGTACTGAAGCTTTCTTT
>TRBV7-9|TRBJ1-1|-|-
CASSWAENTEAFF
TGTGCCAGCAGCTGGGCAGAGAACACTGAAGCTTTCTTT
>TRBV27|TRBJ1-6|-|few
CASSLGTGGGNSPLHF
TGTGCCAGCAGTTTAGGGACGGGGGGAGGTAATTCACCCCTCCACTTT
>TRBV25-1|TRBJ2-3|-|-
CASSQGGADTQYF
TGTGCCAGCAGCCAGGGGGGGGCAGATACGCAGTATTTT
>TRBV7-3|TRBJ1-2|TRBD1|-
CASSRGVGGDGYTF
TGTGCCAGCAGCCGAGGGGTAGGGGGCGACGGCTACACCTTC
>TRBV9|TRBJ1-1|-|once
CASSGDKNTEAFF
TGTGCCAGCAGCGGTGACAAGAACACTGAAGCTTTCTTT
>TRBV30|TRBJ2-6|TRBD1|-
CASTRDRDSGANVLTF
TGTGCCTCGACTCGGGACAGGGACTCTGGGGCCAACGTCCTGACTTTC
>TRBV7-9|TRBJ2-2|-|once
CASSQRGAVNTGELFF
TGTGCCAGCAGCCAGCGAGGGGCCGTGAACACCGGGGAGCTGTTTTTT
>TRBV11-2|TRBJ2-7|-|-
CASSLVGSAIPYEQYF
TGTGCCAGCAGCTTAGTGGGTAGCGCCATTCCCTACGAGCAGTACTTC
>TRBV10-2|TRBJ1-2|TRBD1|-
CASSSGQGSGYTF
TGCGCCAGCAGTTCGGGACAGGGGAGTGGCTACACCTTC
>TRBV6-6|TRBJ2-2|TRBD2|-
CASTLSGGYTGELFF
TGTGCCAGCACCCTTAGCGGGGGATACACCGGGGAGCTGTTTTTT
>TRBV12-3/TRBV12-4|TRBJ2-3|-|-
CASSLIDTQYF
TGTGCCAGCAGTTTAATAGATACGCAGTATTTT
>TRBV5-4|TRBJ2-7|-|-
CASSLDTLRYEQYF
TGTGCCAGCAGCTTGGACACGCTACGATACGAGCAGTACTTC
>TRBV7-9|TRBJ2-2|-|-
CASRYGTNTGELFF
TGTGCCAGCAGATATGGTACGAACACCGGGGAGCTGTTTTTT
>TRBV5-4|TRBJ2-7|TRBD2|-
CASSRSTGLALYEQYF
TGTGCCAGCAGCCGCTCAACGGGACTAGCGTTGTACGAGCAGTACTTC
>TRBV6-6|TRBJ1-1|-|-
CASGRDPNTEAFF
TGTGCCAGCGGCCGAGATCCGAACACTGAAGCTTTCTTT
>TRBV7-2|TRBJ2-5|-|-
CASSKRSVASRGETQYF
TGTGCCAGCAGCAAACGCTCCGTGGCTAGCAGAGGAGAGACCCAGTACTTC
>TRBV5-4|TRBJ2-1|-|-
CASSLAAPLYNEQFF
TGTGCCAGCAGCTTGGCCGCTCCCCTATACAATGAGCAGTTCTTC
>TRBV3-1/TRBV3-2|TRBJ1-1|TRBD1|-
CASSQFNRGQRNTEAFF
TGTGCCAGCAGCCAGTTTAACAGGGGGCAGCGGAACACTGAAGCTTTCTTT
>TRBV11-2|TRBJ2-4|TRBD2|-
CASSIALRLSGGKNIQYF
TGTGCCAGCTCTATCGCCTTGCGCTTAAGCGGGGGGAAAAACATTCAGTACTTC
>TRBV5-4|TRBJ2-7|TRBD1|-
CASSPTGGAYEQYF
TGTGCCAGCAGCCCGACAGGGGGCGCCTACGAGCAGTACTTC
>TRBV18|TRBJ1-5|-|-
CASSPLGGWSNQPQHF
TGTGCCAGCTCACCACTAGGGGGGTGGAGCAATCAGCCCCAGCATTTT
>TRBV6-1|TRBJ1-4|TRBD1|-
CASSEKQDRGKKLFF
TGTGCCAGCAGTGAAAAACAGGACAGGGGAAAAAAACTGTTTTTT
>TRBV7-3|TRBJ1-1|-|-
CASSRGANTEAFF
TGTGCCAGCAGCCGCGGGGCGAACACTGAAGCTTTCTTT
>TRBV4-2|TRBJ1-5|-|-
CASSQGLTDRNQPQHF
TGTGCCAGCAGCCAGGGACTAACGGACAGAAATCAGCCCCAGCATTTT
>TRBV5-1|TRBJ2-2|-|-
CASSPLGGSRFTGELFF
TGCGCCAGCAGTCCCTTAGGGGGGTCCCGATTCACCGGGGAGCTGTTTTTT